Listed here are 27 T cell receptor beta chains from one sample, sequenced in a study of OX40 agonist ivuxolimab in advanced cancers. Clones were sequenced by immunoSEQ multiplex PCR, and TCRdb holds only the in-frame ones, with some missing. The table shows roughly 110,000 clones, with over 75% occurring only once. This sample comprised CD4+ or CD8+ T cells sorted from blood, obtained in a trial of the OX40 agonist ivuxolimab. These receptors originate from an adult with an advanced solid tumor such as melanoma, head and neck, liver or kidney cancer.

This chain uses TRBV30 with TRBJ2-7; D is ambiguous. The CDR3 has 12 amino acids. V lost 0 bases and J lost 7, with 10 bases in between. Germline CDR1 GTSNPN, CDR2 SVGIG (reference sequence). CDR3 sequence (DNA): TGTGCCTGGAGTGTAACGGGTTCAGAGCAGTACTTC. The encoded protein is CAWSVTGSEQYF. Full variable domain (remainder filled in from reference TRBV30 and TRBJ2-7): SQTIHQWPATLVQPVGSPLSLECTVEGTSNPNLYWYRQAAGRGLQLLFYSVGIGQISSEVPQNLSASRPQDRQFILSSKKLLLSDSGFYLCAWSVTGSEQYFGPGTRLTVT.

The V gene is TRBV6-5, the J gene TRBJ2-5; D remains unclear. Germline-derived CDR1 and CDR2 are MNHEY and SVGAGI. Trimming shortened V by 0 bases and J by 2 bases, and 7 bases separated the two germline ends. CDR3 length: 14 amino acids. CDR3 bases: TGTGCCAGCAGTTACTCAGCTGTTCAAGAGACCCAGTACTTC. It specifies CASSYSAVQETQYF.

The V call is TRBV2, the J call TRBJ1-6, with TRBD1 identical over 8 bases. The length of the CDR3 is 14 residues. Germline V gene lookup returns CDR1 SNHLY and CDR2 FYNNEI. The CDR3 region has the DNA TGTGCAACAACGGACAGGGAACGGAATTCACCCCTCCACTTT. Protein product: CATTDRERNSPLHF.

The chain joins TRBV2 to TRBJ1-5; D uncertain. The CDR3 sequence is 15 residues long. Germline V lookup: CDR1 SNHLY, CDR2 FYNNEI. The V gene lost 1 base and the J gene lost 1 base, with 8 bases spanning the gap. The CDR3 DNA follows: TGTGCCAGCAGTGAAGGTGGACGGAGCAATCAGCCCCAGCATTTT. Its translation is CASSEGGRSNQPQHF. The full variable domain, in which reference TRBV2 and TRBJ1-5 provide the parts outside the CDR3, is EPEVTQTPSHQVTQMGQEVILRCVPISNHLYFYWYRQILGQKVEFLVSFYNNEISEKSEIFDDQFSVERPDGSNFTLKIRSTKLEDSAMYFCASSEGGRSNQPQHFGDGTRLSIL.

The rearrangement joins TRBV28 to TRBJ2-1, with 7 nucleotides matching TRBD1. The J segment lost 6 bases and the V segment lost 4 bases, leaving 12 bases of the junction unmatched. This CDR3 has 16 residues. CDR1 MDHEN and CDR2 SYDVKM come from the germline V gene. CDR3 region: CASSSFTGTEINEQFF. The CDR3 DNA sequence: TGTGCCAGCAGTTCATTTACCGGGACAGAAATCAATGAGCAGTTCTTC. Full variable domain (rest looked up from reference TRBV28 and TRBJ2-1): DVKVTQSSRYLVKRTGEKVFLECVQDMDHENMFWYRQDPGLGLRLIYFSYDVKMKEKGDIPEGYSVSREKKERFSLILESASTNQTSMYLCASSSFTGTEINEQFFGPGTRLTVL.

This clone was counted a single time. The rearrangement joins TRBV19 to TRBJ2-5, with D unclear. Germline CDR1 and CDR2: LNHDA and SQIVND (reference sequence). This CDR3 is built from 13 residues. With 0 bases removed from V and 6 bases from J, the gap between germline ends came to 8 bases. CDR3 nucleotide sequence: TGTGCCAGTAGTATAGACCCTCAAAAGACCCAGTACTTC. Protein: CASSIDPQKTQYF.

The V gene is TRBV28, the J gene TRBJ1-2; 9 nucleotides match TRBD1. The length of the CDR3 is 15 residues. Germline V lookup: CDR1 MDHEN, CDR2 SYDVKM. Losses at the gene ends were 3 bases for V and 1 base for J; bases not matched to a gene: 3. The CDR3 region has the DNA TGTGCCAGCAGTTTCCAGACAGGGGGTAACTATGGCTACACCTTC. Translating it yields CASSFQTGGNYGYTF.

Remarks on this clone: An end of the junction differs from the germline gene, which may be a read error. The gene calls are TRBV28 and TRBJ2-3; D remains unclear. From germline, CDR1 is MDHEN and CDR2 SYDVKM. CDR3 length: 17 residues. In DNA form, the CDR3 reads TGTGCCAGCAGTGCCTCGGACGGGCTCCTCCACACAGATATGCAGTATTTT. Protein product: CASSASDGLLHTDMQYF.

This sequence joins TRBV28 and TRBJ1-6, with D perhaps matching TRBD1 (5 bases). Germline V CDR1 and CDR2: MDHEN, SYDVKM. Between the trimmed V and J ends, which lost 4 bases and 16 bases, there was a span of 11 bases. This CDR3 contains 11 residues. Written as DNA, the CDR3 is TGTGCCAGCAGTTCCCCACAGGAACTCCACTTT. This encodes CASSSPQELHF.

The CDR3 here is CTSTRGLRDAGELFF. DNA of the CDR3: TGCACCAGCACCAGGGGGCTTAGGGACGCCGGGGAGCTGTTTTTT. J is TRBJ2-2 and V is TRBV1; the table's TRBD1 call for D was not verified on the DNA. TRBV1 is reported as a pseudogene. The CDR3 has 15 amino acids.

The chain joins TRBV4-3 to TRBJ2-3; 7 bases map to TRBD1. Germline CDR1 reads LGHNA; CDR2 reads YSLEER. This CDR3 has 16 residues. The V and J ends lost 1 base and 5 bases, in that order; junction bases with no gene match: 9. In DNA, the CDR3 is TGCGCCAGCAGCCAAGTTGACAGGGTTAGGGGAGATACGCAGTATTTT. The encoded protein is CASSQVDRVRGDTQYF.

The genes are TRBV28 and TRBJ2-7; the D gene is possibly TRBD2 (6 bases). V shed 6 bases and J shed 9 bases, with 15 bases lying between them. CDR1 is MDHEN, CDR2 SYDVKM, per germline. The CDR3 is 12 residues long. This CDR3 reads CASRSYEGGQYF. CDR3 in DNA: TGTGCCAGCAGGAGTTACGAGGGAGGGCAGTACTTC.

The chain recombines TRBV25-1 with TRBJ2-5; TRBD1 is a possible D gene (6 bases). The CDR3 covers 12 residues. CDR1 and CDR2 (germline): MGHDK, SYGVNS. Trimming stripped 7 bases from V and 4 bases from J, with 10 bases between. The CDR3 bases are TGTGCCAGCACGAACAGGGTAGAGACCCAGTACTTC. It yields the protein CASTNRVETQYF.

The V call is TRBV6-1, the J call TRBJ2-7; D is possibly TRBD2 (6 bases). V shed 5 bases and J shed 3 bases, with 17 bases lying between them. This CDR3 is built from 15 residues. Germline V gene data show CDR1 as MNHNS and CDR2 as SASEGT. The CDR3 loop reads CASSREAGMSYEQYF. Here the CDR3 DNA reads TGTGCCAGCAGTCGGGAAGCGGGCATGAGCTACGAGCAGTACTTC.

V usage is TRBV28 and J usage is TRBJ1-6; D is unclear. Trimming cost V 6 bases and J 7 bases, with 13 bases left between them. The germline V gene encodes CDR1 MDHEN and CDR2 SYDVKM. The CDR3 has 14 residues. CDR3: CASSLKYGNSPLHF. The CDR3 bases are TGTGCCAGCAGCTTAAAATATGGCAATTCACCCCTCCACTTT.

This clone appeared a single time. The rearrangement links TRBV28 to TRBJ1-4; D may be TRBD1 (6 bases). The CDR3 totals 14 residues. With 2 bases removed from V and 5 bases from J, the gap between germline ends came to 9 bases. Looked up from germline, CDR1 is MDHEN and CDR2 is SYDVKM. CDR3: CASSLGGQNEKLFF. The CDR3 DNA reads TGTGCCAGCAGTTTAGGGGGCCAAAATGAAAAACTGTTTTTT.

The chain couples TRBV28 to TRBJ2-1; 7 nucleotides line up with TRBD1. The CDR3 consists of 15 residues. Losses at the gene ends were 1 base for V and 9 bases for J; bases not matched to a gene: 9. Germline V CDR1 and CDR2: MDHEN, SYDVKM. The CDR3 sequence is CASSLLGQTSGEQFF. The CDR3, as DNA: TGTGCCAGCAGTTTATTGGGACAGACTTCGGGTGAGCAGTTCTTC.

The chain joins TRBV6-5 to TRBJ1-6, with D possibly matching TRBD1 (6 bases). Germline-derived CDR1 and CDR2 are MNHEY and SVGAGI. The germline V and J ends were trimmed by 2 bases and 14 bases, with 13 bases remaining between them. The CDR3 has 13 residues. The CDR3 sequence is CASSYGQNLALHF. Here the CDR3 DNA reads TGTGCCAGCAGTTACGGACAGAATTTGGCCCTCCACTTT.

In this sample, this clone turned up a few times. V usage is TRBV7-9 and J usage is TRBJ1-1; D is ambiguous. Germline loops: CDR1 SEHNR, CDR2 FQNEAQ (reference sequence). The V gene lost 9 bases and the J gene lost 0 bases, with 8 bases spanning the gap. This CDR3 contains 12 residues. The CDR3 reads CASERLNTEAFF. DNA of the CDR3: TGTGCCAGTGAACGTTTGAACACTGAAGCTTTCTTT.

This clone occurred once. The V call is TRBV6-5, the J call TRBJ2-7; D remains ambiguous. V lost 2 bases, J lost 4 bases, and 9 bases lay in between. The germline CDR1 and CDR2 sequences are MNHEY and SVGAGI. The CDR3 consists of 13 residues. CDR3 region: CASSYPPVYEQYF. The CDR3 nucleotides are TGTGCCAGCAGTTACCCACCGGTTTACGAGCAGTACTTC.

By share, this clone counts as medium-sized. This chain uses TRBV7-9 with TRBJ1-5; D not resolved. V was clipped by 5 bases and J by 0 bases, with 8 bases between them. The CDR3 has 14 residues. Germline CDR1 reads SEHNR; CDR2 reads FQNEAQ (reference sequence). CDR3 protein: CASSLTDSNQPQHF. The CDR3 DNA reads as TGTGCCAGCAGCCTCACAGATAGCAATCAGCCCCAGCATTTT.

CDR3: CASSSRGGPPYEQYF. The DNA for the CDR3 is TGTGCCAGCAGCTCCCGCGGGGGGCCCCCCTACGAGCAGTACTTC. This chain joins TRBV7-9 and TRBJ2-7; 8 nucleotides line up with TRBD2. The CDR3 length is 15 residues. V lost 4 bases to trimming and J lost 2 bases; unmatched junction nucleotides: 7. From germline, CDR1 is SEHNR and CDR2 FQNEAQ (reference sequence). Full variable domain (rest looked up from reference TRBV7-9 and TRBJ2-7): DTGVSQNPRHKITKRGQNVTFRCDPISEHNRLYWYRQTLGQGPEFLTYFQNEAQLEKSRLLSDRFSAERPKGSFSTLEIQRTEQGDSAMYLCASSSRGGPPYEQYFGPGTRLTVT.

V and J are TRBV27 and TRBJ1-1; D ambiguous. V was shortened by 2 bases and J by 8 bases, with 15 bases between the two germline ends. The germline V gene has CDR1 MNHEY and CDR2 SMNVEV (reference sequence). This CDR3 contains 14 residues. This chain's CDR3 is CASSLVGRPKEAFF. The CDR3 coding sequence is TGTGCCAGCAGTTTAGTCGGCAGGCCGAAAGAAGCTTTCTTT.

The V call is TRBV11-2, the J call TRBJ2-5; unclear D gene. The CDR3 sequence is 12 residues long. V was trimmed by 5 bases and J by 5 bases, leaving 9 bases between them. Germline V gene data show CDR1 as SGHAT and CDR2 as FQNNGV. CDR3 sequence: CASSLQYETQYF. Written as DNA, the CDR3 is TGTGCCAGCAGCCTGCAATACGAGACCCAGTACTTC.

The gene calls are TRBV29-1 and TRBJ2-1; weak D call: TRBD1 (6 bases). Per the germline V gene, CDR1 is SQVTM and CDR2 is ANQGSEA. The V and J ends lost 3 bases and 4 bases respectively, with 7 bases between them. This CDR3 contains 12 residues. The CDR3 region is CSVDTGYNEQFF. The CDR3 nucleotides are TGCAGCGTTGACACAGGGTACAATGAGCAGTTCTTC.

This chain connects TRBV4-1 to TRBJ2-3, with D perhaps TRBD1 or TRBD2 (6 bases each). CDR1 is MGHRA and CDR2 is YSYEKL in the germline V gene. Trimming cost V 4 bases and J 0 bases, with 20 bases left between them. This CDR3 contains 18 residues. The CDR3 bases are TGCGCCAGCAGCCCCAAGGGGGGACGGGGCGGTAGCACAGATACGCAGTATTTT. It encodes CASSPKGGRGGSTDTQYF.

A single count supports this clone. V is TRBV25-1 and J is TRBJ2-7; 10 nucleotides line up with TRBD2. Germline-derived CDR1 and CDR2 are MGHDK and SYGVNS. Trimming removed 1 base from V and 6 bases from J; junction bases left unmatched: 6. This CDR3 comprises 15 residues. DNA of the CDR3: TGTGCCAGCAGTGAATCGGTAGCGGGGGGTGGCGAGCAGTACTTC. Protein sequence: CASSESVAGGGEQYF.